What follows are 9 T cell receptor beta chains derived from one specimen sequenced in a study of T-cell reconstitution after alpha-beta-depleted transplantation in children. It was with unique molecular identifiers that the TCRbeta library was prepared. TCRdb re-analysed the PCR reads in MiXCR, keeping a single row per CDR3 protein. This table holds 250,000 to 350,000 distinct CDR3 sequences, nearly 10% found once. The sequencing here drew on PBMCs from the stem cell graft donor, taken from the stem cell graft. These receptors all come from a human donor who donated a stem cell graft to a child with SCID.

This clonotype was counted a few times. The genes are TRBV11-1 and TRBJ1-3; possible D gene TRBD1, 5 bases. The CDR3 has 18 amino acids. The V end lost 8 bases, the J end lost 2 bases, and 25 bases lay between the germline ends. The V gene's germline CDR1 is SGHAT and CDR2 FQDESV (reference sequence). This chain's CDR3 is CASRGAALDGGAGNTIYF. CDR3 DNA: TGTGCCAGCCGCGGGGCGGCACTCGACGGAGGGGCTGGAAACACCATATATTTT.

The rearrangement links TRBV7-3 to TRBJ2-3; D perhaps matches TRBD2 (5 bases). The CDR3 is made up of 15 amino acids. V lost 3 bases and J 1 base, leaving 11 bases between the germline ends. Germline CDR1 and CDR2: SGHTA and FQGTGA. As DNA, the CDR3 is TGTGCCAGCAGCTTTTACGAGGGTGGCACAGATACGCAGTATTTT. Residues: CASSFYEGGTDTQYF.

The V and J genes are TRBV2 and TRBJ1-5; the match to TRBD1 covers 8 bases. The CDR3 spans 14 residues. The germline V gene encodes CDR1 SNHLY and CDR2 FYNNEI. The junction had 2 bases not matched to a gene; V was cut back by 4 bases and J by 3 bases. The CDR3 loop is CASSGQGNNQPQHF. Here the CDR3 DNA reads TGTGCCAGCAGTGGACAGGGGAACAATCAGCCCCAGCATTTT.

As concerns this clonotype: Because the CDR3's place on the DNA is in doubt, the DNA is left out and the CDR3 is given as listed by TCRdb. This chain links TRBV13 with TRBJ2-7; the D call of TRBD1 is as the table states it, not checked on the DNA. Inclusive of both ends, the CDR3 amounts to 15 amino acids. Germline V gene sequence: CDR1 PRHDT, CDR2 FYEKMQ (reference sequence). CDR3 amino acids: CASSFRAREKYEQYF.

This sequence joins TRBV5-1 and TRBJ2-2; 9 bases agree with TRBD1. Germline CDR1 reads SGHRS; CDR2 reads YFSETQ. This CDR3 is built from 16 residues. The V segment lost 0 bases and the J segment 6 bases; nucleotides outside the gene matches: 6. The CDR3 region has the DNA TGCGCCAGCAGCTTGGCTGACAGGGGGTTCTCCGGGGAGCTGTTTTTT. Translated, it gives CASSLADRGFSGELFF.

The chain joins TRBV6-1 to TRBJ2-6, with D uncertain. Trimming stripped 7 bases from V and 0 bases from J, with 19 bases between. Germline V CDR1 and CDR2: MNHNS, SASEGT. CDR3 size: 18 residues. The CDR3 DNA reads TGTGCCAGCATAAAGTTACGAGGCAGAGCCTCTGGGGCCAACGTCCTGACTTTC. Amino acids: CASIKLRGRASGANVLTF.

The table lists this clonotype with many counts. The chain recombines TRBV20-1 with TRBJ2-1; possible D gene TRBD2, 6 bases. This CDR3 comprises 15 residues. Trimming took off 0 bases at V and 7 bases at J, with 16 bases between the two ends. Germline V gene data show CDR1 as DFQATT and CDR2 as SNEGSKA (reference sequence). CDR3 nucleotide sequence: TGCAGTGCTAGAGAAGGAGGGGAGATCGGGAATGAGCAGTTCTTC. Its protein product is CSAREGGEIGNEQFF.

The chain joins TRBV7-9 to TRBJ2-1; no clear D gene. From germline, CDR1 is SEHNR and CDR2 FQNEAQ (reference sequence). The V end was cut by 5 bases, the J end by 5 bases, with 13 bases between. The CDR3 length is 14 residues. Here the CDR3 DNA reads TGTGCCAGCAGCCCGAGAGCAGGTAACAATGAGCAGTTCTTC. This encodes CASSPRAGNNEQFF.

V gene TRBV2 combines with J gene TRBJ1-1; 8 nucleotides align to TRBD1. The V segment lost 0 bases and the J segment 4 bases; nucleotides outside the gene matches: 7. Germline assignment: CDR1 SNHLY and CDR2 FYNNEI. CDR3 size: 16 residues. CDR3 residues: CASSEALQGAGTEAFF. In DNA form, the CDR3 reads TGTGCCAGCAGTGAAGCGCTCCAGGGGGCCGGCACTGAAGCTTTCTTT.